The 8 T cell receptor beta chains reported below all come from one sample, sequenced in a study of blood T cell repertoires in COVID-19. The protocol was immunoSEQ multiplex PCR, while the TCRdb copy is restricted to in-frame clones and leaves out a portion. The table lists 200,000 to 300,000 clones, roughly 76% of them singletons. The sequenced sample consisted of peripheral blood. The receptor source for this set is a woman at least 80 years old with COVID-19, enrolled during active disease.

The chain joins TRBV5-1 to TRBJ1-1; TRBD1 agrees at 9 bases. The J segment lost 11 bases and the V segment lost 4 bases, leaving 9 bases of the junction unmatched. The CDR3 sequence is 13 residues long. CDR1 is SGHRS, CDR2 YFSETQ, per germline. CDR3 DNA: TGCGCCAGCAGCCCATACGGACAGGGGAGGGCTTTCTTT. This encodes CASSPYGQGRAFF.

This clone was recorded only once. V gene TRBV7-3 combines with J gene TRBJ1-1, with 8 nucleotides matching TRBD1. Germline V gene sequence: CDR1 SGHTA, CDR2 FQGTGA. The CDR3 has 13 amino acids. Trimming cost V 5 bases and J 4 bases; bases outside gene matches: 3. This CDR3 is CASSQGAGTEAFF. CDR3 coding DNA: TGTGCCAGCAGCCAGGGGGCCGGCACTGAAGCTTTCTTT.

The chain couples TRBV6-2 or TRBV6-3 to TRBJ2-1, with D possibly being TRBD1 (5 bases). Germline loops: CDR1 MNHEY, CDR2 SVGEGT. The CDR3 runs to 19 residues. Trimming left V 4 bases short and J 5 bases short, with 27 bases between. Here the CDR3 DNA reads TGTGCCAGCAGTTCGCCAGCACGTGGGGCAGGGATACCACACAATGAGCAGTTCTTC. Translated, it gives CASSSPARGAGIPHNEQFF.

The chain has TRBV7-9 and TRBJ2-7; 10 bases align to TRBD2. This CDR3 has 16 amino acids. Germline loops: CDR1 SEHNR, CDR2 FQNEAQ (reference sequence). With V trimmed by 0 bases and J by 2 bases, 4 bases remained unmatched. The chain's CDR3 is CASSLARSGRAYEQYF. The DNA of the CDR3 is TGTGCCAGCAGCTTAGCGAGGAGCGGGAGGGCCTACGAGCAGTACTTC.

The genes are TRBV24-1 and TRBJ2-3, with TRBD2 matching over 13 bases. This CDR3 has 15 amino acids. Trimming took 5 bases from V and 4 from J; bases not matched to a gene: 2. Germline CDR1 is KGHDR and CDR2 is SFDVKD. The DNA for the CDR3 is TGTGCCACCAGTGGGGGACTAGCGGGATCAGATACGCAGTATTTT. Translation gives CATSGGLAGSDTQYF.

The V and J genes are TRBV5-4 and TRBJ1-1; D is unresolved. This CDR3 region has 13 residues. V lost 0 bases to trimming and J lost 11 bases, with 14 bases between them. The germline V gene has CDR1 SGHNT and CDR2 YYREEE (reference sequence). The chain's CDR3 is CASSLAQAPKAFF. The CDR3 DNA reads TGTGCCAGCAGCTTGGCCCAGGCACCAAAGGCTTTCTTT.

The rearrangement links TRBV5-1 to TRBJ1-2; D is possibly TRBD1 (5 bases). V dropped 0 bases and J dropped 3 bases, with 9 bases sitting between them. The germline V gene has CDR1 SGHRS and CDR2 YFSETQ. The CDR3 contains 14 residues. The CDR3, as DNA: TGCGCCAGCAGCTTGGACCGGGGGTACTATGGCTACACCTTC. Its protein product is CASSLDRGYYGYTF.

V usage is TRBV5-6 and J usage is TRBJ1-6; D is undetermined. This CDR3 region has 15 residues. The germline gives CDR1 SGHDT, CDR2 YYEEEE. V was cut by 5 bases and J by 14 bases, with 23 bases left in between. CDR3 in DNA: TGTGCCAGCAGTTTTACGGACGGCGTCCCGAGGGCCCTCCACTTT. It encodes CASSFTDGVPRALHF.